These T cell receptor beta chains were read from a single sample in a study of shared clonotypes between healthy human individuals. Some clones are missing from TCRdb's copy, which holds only in-frame ones; the method was immunoSEQ multiplex PCR. This sample has 2 million to 2.5 million clones, with around 90% found just once. What was sequenced was naive CD4+ T cells from PBMCs. The source is a man between 18 and 29 years old in good health. Some clones in this sample may be carry-over from other donors' samples. Each CDR3 is given with its conserved first and last residue. The D gene is left open where the match is weak.

D gene,J gene,V gene,CDR3 DNA,CDR3 protein
.,TRBJ1-1,TRBV6-1,TGTGCCAGCAGGATCCACAGGAACACTGAAGCTTTCTTT,CASRIHRNTEAFF
TRBD1,TRBJ2-7,TRBV5-1,TGCGCCAGCAGCCGGACAGGAGAGGGTTACGAGCAGTACTTC,CASSRTGEGYEQYF
.,TRBJ2-7,TRBV7-2,TGTGCCAGCAGCTCTGGACGGGGAGGATACTACGAGCAGTACTTC,CASSSGRGGYYEQYF
.,TRBJ1-1,TRBV7-3,TGTGCCAGCAGCTTACACCCATCGACTGAAGCTTTCTTT,CASSLHPSTEAFF
TRBD1,TRBJ2-5,TRBV9,TGTGCCAGCAGCACAGGGGCAAAGCAAGAGACCCAGTACTTC,CASSTGAKQETQYF
.,TRBJ1-1,TRBV18,TGTGCCAGCTCACCCCAAGGGGGATGGACTGAAGCTTTCTTT,CASSPQGGWTEAFF
.,TRBJ1-2,TRBV18,TGTGCCAGCTCACCACCTTCTGGCGACTATGGCTACACCTTC,CASSPPSGDYGYTF
.,TRBJ1-5,TRBV7-9,TGTGCCAGCAGCTTGGGACCGGACAGATATCAGCCCCAGCATTTT,CASSLGPDRYQPQHF
.,TRBJ2-7,TRBV1,TGCACCAGCAGCCAAGATCGGACCTCGCGGTACTTC,CTSSQDRTSRYF
.,TRBJ2-7,TRBV11-1,TGTGCCAGCAGCCAAGGGGGGGCCTACGAGCAGTACTTC,CASSQGGAYEQYF
TRBD2,TRBJ2-7,TRBV7-2,TGTGCCAGCAGCCCCGGGACTACGTGGTACGAGCAGTACTTC,CASSPGTTWYEQYF
TRBD1,TRBJ2-5,TRBV9,TGTGCCAGCAGCGTTACAGGGGTCCAAGAGACCCAGTACTTC,CASSVTGVQETQYF
.,TRBJ2-7,TRBV28,TGTGCCAGCACCAGAGGAGGGGAGCAGTACTTC,CASTRGGEQYF
.,TRBJ2-7,TRBV18,TGTGCCAGCTCACCCCCGGACAGTTTGGTCACCTACGAGCAGTACTTC,CASSPPDSLVTYEQYF